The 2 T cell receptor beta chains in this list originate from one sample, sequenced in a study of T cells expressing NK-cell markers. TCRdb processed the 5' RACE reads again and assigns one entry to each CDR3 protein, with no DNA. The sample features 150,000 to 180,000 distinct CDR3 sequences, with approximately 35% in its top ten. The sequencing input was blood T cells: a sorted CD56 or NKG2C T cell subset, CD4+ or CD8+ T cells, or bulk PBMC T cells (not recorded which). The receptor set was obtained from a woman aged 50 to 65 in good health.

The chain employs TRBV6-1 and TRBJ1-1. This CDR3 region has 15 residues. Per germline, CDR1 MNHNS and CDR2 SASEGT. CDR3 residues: CASSEADWTDTEAFF.

CDR3 region: CASSLRTGLNTQYF. The rearrangement uses TRBV28 and TRBJ2-3; TCRdb designates TRBD1, a call that cannot be tested without DNA. Per the germline V gene, CDR1 is MDHEN and CDR2 is SYDVKM. This CDR3 is built from 14 residues.